This T cell receptor beta chain was profiled in a study of blood T cells in healthy people across ages. The CDR3 contains 15 residues. V dropped 6 bases and J dropped 0 bases, with 12 bases sitting between them. Germline CDR1 SNHLY, CDR2 FYNNEI. Primed by a sample-barcoded 5' primer and a J-beta primer mix, a second PCR proceeded for roughly 6 to 12 cycles. A single record per CDR3 protein comes from TCRdb applying MiXCR to the 5' RACE reads. Among approximately 810,000 distinct CDR3 sequences listed, 29% were seen once. This clonotype appeared a few times. The V call is TRBV2, the J call TRBJ2-1; D is perhaps TRBD2 (5 bases). Sequences were obtained from blood. The sequence derives from a woman older than 75 in good health. The CDR3 bases are TGTGCCAGCAGCCCCGGACGGGACTCCTACAATGAGCAGTTCTTC. The encoded protein is CASSPGRDSYNEQFF.